The 26 T cell receptor beta chains presented below share a single source sample, sequenced in a study of shared clonotypes between healthy human individuals. Only in-frame clones appear in the TCRdb table, and some are missing; sequencing was by immunoSEQ multiplex PCR. The table has more than 2 million clones, 90% to 97% seen once. Material: naive CD4+ T cells sorted from blood. Documented subset: CD45RA+ positively selected. The receptors were gathered from a young man in good health.

This clone was seen a single time. The CDR3 spells CASSGPGTGVTEAFF. CDR3 coding DNA: TGTGCCAGTAGTGGACCCGGGACAGGGGTCACTGAAGCTTTCTTT. V and J are TRBV19 and TRBJ1-1; 10 positions match TRBD1. The CDR3 has 15 residues. Trimming took 5 bases from V and 4 from J; bases not matched to a gene: 7. The germline gives CDR1 LNHDA, CDR2 SQIVND (reference sequence).

The V call is TRBV7-2, the J call TRBJ2-2; D is uncertain. Germline V gene lookup returns CDR1 SGHTA and CDR2 FQGNSA. The V and J ends lost 2 bases and 4 bases respectively, with 5 bases between them. This CDR3 comprises 13 residues. The chain's CDR3 is CASSLQPTGELFF. CDR3 nucleotide sequence: TGTGCCAGCAGCTTACAACCCACCGGGGAGCTGTTTTTT.

The rearrangement joins TRBV6-1 to TRBJ2-7, with D tentatively TRBD1 (6 bases). Between the trimmed V and J ends, which lost 2 bases and 7 bases, there was a span of 18 bases. CDR3 size: 15 residues. CDR1 is MNHNS, CDR2 SASEGT, per germline. This CDR3 reads CASSEPGHLAGEQYF. The CDR3 coding sequence is TGTGCCAGCAGTGAACCGGGACACCTCGCTGGGGAGCAGTACTTC.

The V gene is TRBV11-2, the J gene TRBJ1-1, with D possibly being TRBD1 (6 bases). The V end was cut by 1 base, the J end by 2 bases, with 8 bases between. This CDR3 comprises 14 residues. CDR1 and CDR2 from the germline V gene are SGHAT and FQNNGV. CDR3 loop: CASSLVQGNTEAFF. CDR3 in DNA: TGTGCCAGCAGCTTAGTACAGGGAAACACTGAAGCTTTCTTT.

V gene TRBV28 combines with J gene TRBJ1-4, with a possible D match to TRBD1 (5 bases). Trimming shortened V by 6 bases and J by 10 bases, and 21 bases separated the two germline ends. CDR1 is MDHEN, CDR2 SYDVKM, per germline. This CDR3 spans 15 amino acids. This CDR3 reads CASRAPGTQVGKLFF. The CDR3, as DNA: TGTGCCAGCAGAGCCCCCGGGACTCAGGTTGGAAAACTGTTTTTT.

CDR3 region: CAWSVGTGGAYEQYF. CDR3 DNA sequence: TGTGCCTGGAGTGTGGGGACAGGGGGCGCGTACGAGCAGTACTTC. V gene TRBV30 combines with J gene TRBJ2-7, with 12 bases matching TRBD1. Unmatched junction bases numbered 4, after V lost 0 bases and J lost 4 bases. CDR1 and CDR2 from the germline V gene are GTSNPN and SVGIG (reference sequence). This CDR3 has 15 amino acids.

The chain carries TRBV7-9 and TRBJ1-1; 8 bases fit TRBD1. With V trimmed by 2 bases and J by 0 bases, 8 bases remained unmatched. CDR1 and CDR2 (germline): SEHNR, FQNEAQ (reference sequence). The CDR3 contains 17 residues. The CDR3 coding sequence is TGTGCCAGCAGCTTAATCGGAAGACAGGGGATGAACACTGAAGCTTTCTTT. This encodes CASSLIGRQGMNTEAFF. Full variable domain (rest looked up from reference TRBV7-9 and TRBJ1-1): DTGVSQNPRHKITKRGQNVTFRCDPISEHNRLYWYRQTLGQGPEFLTYFQNEAQLEKSRLLSDRFSAERPKGSFSTLEIQRTEQGDSAMYLCASSLIGRQGMNTEAFFGQGTRLTVV.

V is TRBV19 and J is TRBJ2-3, with TRBD2 as a possible D gene (6 bases). There are 15 residues in the CDR3. V shed 3 bases and J shed 3 bases, with 13 bases lying between them. The V gene's germline CDR1 is LNHDA and CDR2 SQIVND (reference sequence). CDR3 loop: CASSMRNGGTDTQYF. The CDR3 bases are TGTGCCAGTAGTATGCGGAACGGGGGAACAGATACGCAGTATTTT.

J is TRBJ2-7 and V is TRBV10-3, with D unresolved. Trimming cost V 6 bases and J 0 bases, with 15 bases left between them. The CDR3 consists of 15 residues. The germline CDR1 and CDR2 sequences are ENHRY and SYGVKD. DNA of the CDR3: TGTGCCATCAGAGGTTGGGCTAGTAACTCCTACGAGCAGTACTTC. It is translated as CAIRGWASNSYEQYF.

This sequence joins TRBV5-1 and TRBJ2-1; D not resolved. Trimming removed 5 bases at V and 8 bases at J, with 23 bases between. Germline CDR1 and CDR2: SGHRS and YFSETQ. The CDR3 length is 16 residues. CDR3 sequence (DNA): TGCGCCAGCAGACACCATCTAGGAGAAGGGCAATATGAGCAGTTCTTC. Its translation is CASRHHLGEGQYEQFF.

This sequence joins TRBV11-1 and TRBJ2-5, with no clear D. V was pared by 1 base and J by 2 bases, with 2 bases between. Germline values: CDR1 SGHAT, CDR2 FQDESV (reference sequence). This CDR3 contains 12 residues. The CDR3 reads CASSLEQETQYF. DNA of the CDR3: TGTGCCAGCAGCTTAGAGCAAGAGACCCAGTACTTC.

Details on this clone: This same CDR3 is encoded by further DNA sequences in the sample. The chain links TRBV5-1 to TRBJ2-1; no reliable D call. V lost 4 bases to trimming and J lost 1 base, with 12 bases between them. The CDR3 covers 15 residues. Germline CDR1 reads SGHRS; CDR2 reads YFSETQ. The CDR3 nucleotides read TGCGCCAGCAGCCTACGGACCGATTCCTACAATGAGCAGTTCTTC. Translating it yields CASSLRTDSYNEQFF.

The rearrangement links TRBV27 to TRBJ1-2, with 9 bases lining up with TRBD1. The CDR3 is 15 residues long. J gave up 5 bases and V 3 bases, and 7 bases lay outside the gene matches. Germline values: CDR1 MNHEY, CDR2 SMNVEV (reference sequence). As DNA, the CDR3 is TGTGCCAGCAGTTTCCGCGACAGGGGGGTTTATGGCTACACCTTC. Protein: CASSFRDRGVYGYTF.

The chain uses TRBV14 and TRBJ2-3; D tentatively reads TRBD1 or TRBD2 (5 bases each). Germline assignment: CDR1 SGHDN and CDR2 FVKESK. V lost 4 bases and J lost 3, with 14 bases in between. This CDR3 spans 15 amino acids. The CDR3 is CASSRGQRGTDTQYF. The CDR3 DNA is TGTGCCAGCAGCCGGGGCCAGAGGGGTACAGATACGCAGTATTTT.

The chain carries TRBV7-9 and TRBJ2-7; possible D gene TRBD1, 6 bases. The V gene lost 4 bases and the J gene lost 4 bases, with 14 bases spanning the gap. The CDR3 has 14 amino acids. CDR1 is SEHNR, CDR2 FQNEAQ, per germline (reference sequence). The CDR3 bases are TGTGCCAGCAGCTATACAGGGTCGACGTACGAGCAGTACTTC. Translated: CASSYTGSTYEQYF.

J is TRBJ1-2 and V is TRBV11-2, with TRBD1 matching over 8 bases. Germline CDR1 reads SGHAT; CDR2 reads FQNNGV. V trimming: 5 bases; J trimming: 0 bases; junction bases outside the gene matches: 8. The CDR3 totals 16 residues. CDR3 in amino acids: CASSPPGTGSNYGYTF. Here the CDR3 DNA reads TGTGCCAGCAGCCCCCCCGGGACAGGCTCTAACTATGGCTACACCTTC.

The chain uses TRBV2 and TRBJ1-2; weak D call: TRBD1 (6 bases). From germline, CDR1 is SNHLY and CDR2 FYNNEI. The CDR3 sequence is 13 residues long. V gave up 11 bases and J gave up 0 bases, with 13 bases separating them. CDR3 sequence reads: CAGGTPPNYGYTF. CDR3 DNA: TGTGCCGGAGGGACACCCCCTAACTATGGCTACACCTTC.

J is TRBJ2-2 and V is TRBV27; D unresolved. The ends were cut back, 3 bases at V and 0 bases at J, with 8 bases in the middle. CDR1 and CDR2 from the germline V gene are MNHEY and SMNVEV (reference sequence). The length of the CDR3 is 15 residues. The CDR3 region is CASSFQAPNTGELFF. The DNA of the CDR3 is TGTGCCAGCAGTTTTCAGGCTCCGAACACCGGGGAGCTGTTTTTT.

This chain joins TRBV5-1 and TRBJ1-6; tentatively, D is TRBD1 (5 bases). CDR3 size: 17 residues. V was clipped by 4 bases and J by 12 bases, with 26 bases between them. Germline V CDR1 and CDR2: SGHRS, YFSETQ. CDR3: CASSPSLPGTLEGPLHF. The DNA for the CDR3 is TGCGCCAGCAGCCCAAGTTTGCCCGGGACCCTCGAGGGACCCCTCCACTTT. The complete variable domain, with remaining parts taken from reference TRBV5-1 and TRBJ1-6, reads KAGVTQTPRYLIKTRGQQVTLSCSPISGHRSVSWYQQTPGQGLQFLFEYFSETQRNKGNFPGRFSGRQFSNSRSEMNVSTLELGDSALYLCASSPSLPGTLEGPLHFGNGTRLTVT.

The rearrangement joins TRBV6-5 to TRBJ2-7; D unresolved. CDR3 length: 16 amino acids. The ends were cut back, 0 bases at V and 9 bases at J, with 21 bases in the middle. Germline V gene data show CDR1 as MNHEY and CDR2 as SVGAGI. The CDR3 loop is CASSYSKIDPTTRQYF. In DNA, the CDR3 is TGTGCCAGCAGTTACTCGAAAATTGACCCCACTACGAGGCAGTACTTC.

The DNA of the CDR3 is TGTGCCAGCTCACTCGAAAATCAGCCCCAGCATTTT. The encoded protein is CASSLENQPQHF. The chain is built from TRBV18 and TRBJ1-5; D unclear. The CDR3 sequence is 12 residues long. V was trimmed by 4 bases and J by 4 bases, leaving 5 bases between them. Germline CDR1 KGHSH, CDR2 LQKENI.

The chain employs TRBV4-3 and TRBJ1-3, with D perhaps matching TRBD1 (6 bases). CDR3 length equals 16 residues. The V and J ends lost 0 bases and 3 bases respectively, with 12 bases between them. CDR1 is LGHNA and CDR2 is YSLEER in the germline V gene. CDR3 coding DNA: TGCGCCAGCAGCCAAGATCAGGGGATAGGTGGAAACACCATATATTTT. Residues: CASSQDQGIGGNTIYF.

The chain has TRBV6-1 and TRBJ1-1; 12 bases fit TRBD1. V lost 11 bases, J lost 12 bases, and 13 bases stayed unmatched. The CDR3 runs 13 residues. CDR1 and CDR2 from the germline V gene are MNHNS and SASEGT. The CDR3 bases are TGTGCCGGGAGGACGGGACAGGGGGCAGAATCTTTCTTT. As protein: CAGRTGQGAESFF.

The CDR3 loop is CASTRLAGTDTQYF. CDR3 sequence (DNA): TGTGCCAGCACCCGACTAGCAGGGACAGATACGCAGTATTTT. The rearrangement uses TRBV6-5 and TRBJ2-3; 7 nucleotides match TRBD2. The germline V gene has CDR1 MNHEY and CDR2 SVGAGI. The V segment lost 7 bases and the J segment 3 bases; nucleotides outside the gene matches: 7. This CDR3 region has 14 residues.

The chain carries TRBV30 and TRBJ1-5; no clear D gene. This CDR3 region has 16 residues. V shed 4 bases and J shed 1 base, with 17 bases lying between them. The germline V gene encodes CDR1 GTSNPN and CDR2 SVGIG (reference sequence). The CDR3 DNA reads TGTGCCTGGACCGGCGGCGGAGGGATGAGCAATCAGCCCCAGCATTTT. It is translated as CAWTGGGGMSNQPQHF.

The V call is TRBV9, the J call TRBJ2-7; 7 nucleotides agree with TRBD2. The CDR3 totals 15 residues. The V and J ends lost 4 bases and 5 bases, in that order; junction bases with no gene match: 12. Germline V lookup: CDR1 SGDLS, CDR2 YYNGEE. The CDR3 protein is CASSPESGLINEQYF. CDR3 nucleotide sequence: TGTGCCAGCAGCCCCGAATCGGGACTAATAAACGAGCAGTACTTC.